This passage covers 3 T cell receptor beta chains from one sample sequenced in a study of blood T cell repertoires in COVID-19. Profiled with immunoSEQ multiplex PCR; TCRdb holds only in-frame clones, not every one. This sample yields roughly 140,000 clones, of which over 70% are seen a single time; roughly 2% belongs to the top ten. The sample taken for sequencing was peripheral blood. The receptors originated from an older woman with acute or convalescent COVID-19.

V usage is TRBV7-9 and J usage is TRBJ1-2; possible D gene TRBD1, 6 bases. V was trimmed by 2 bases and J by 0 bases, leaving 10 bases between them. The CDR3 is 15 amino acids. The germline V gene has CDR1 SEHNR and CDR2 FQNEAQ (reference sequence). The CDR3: CASSLQGTSNYGYTF. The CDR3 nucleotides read TGTGCCAGCAGCTTACAGGGGACCTCTAACTATGGCTACACCTTC. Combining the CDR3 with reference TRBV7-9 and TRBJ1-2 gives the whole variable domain DTGVSQNPRHKITKRGQNVTFRCDPISEHNRLYWYRQTLGQGPEFLTYFQNEAQLEKSRLLSDRFSAERPKGSFSTLEIQRTEQGDSAMYLCASSLQGTSNYGYTFGSGTRLTVV.

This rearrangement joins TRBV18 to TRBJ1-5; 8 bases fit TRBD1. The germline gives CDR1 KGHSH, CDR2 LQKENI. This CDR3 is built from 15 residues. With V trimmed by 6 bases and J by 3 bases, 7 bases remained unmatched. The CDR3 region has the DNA TGTGCCAGCTCCCTCGACAGGGGAAACAATCAGCCCCAGCATTTT. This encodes CASSLDRGNNQPQHF.

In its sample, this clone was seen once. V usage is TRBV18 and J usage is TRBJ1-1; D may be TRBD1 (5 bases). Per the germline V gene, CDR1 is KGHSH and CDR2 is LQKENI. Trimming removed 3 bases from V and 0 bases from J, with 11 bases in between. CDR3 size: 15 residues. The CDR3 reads CASSPGQTMNTEAFF. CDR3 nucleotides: TGTGCCAGCTCACCTGGACAAACCATGAACACTGAAGCTTTCTTT.